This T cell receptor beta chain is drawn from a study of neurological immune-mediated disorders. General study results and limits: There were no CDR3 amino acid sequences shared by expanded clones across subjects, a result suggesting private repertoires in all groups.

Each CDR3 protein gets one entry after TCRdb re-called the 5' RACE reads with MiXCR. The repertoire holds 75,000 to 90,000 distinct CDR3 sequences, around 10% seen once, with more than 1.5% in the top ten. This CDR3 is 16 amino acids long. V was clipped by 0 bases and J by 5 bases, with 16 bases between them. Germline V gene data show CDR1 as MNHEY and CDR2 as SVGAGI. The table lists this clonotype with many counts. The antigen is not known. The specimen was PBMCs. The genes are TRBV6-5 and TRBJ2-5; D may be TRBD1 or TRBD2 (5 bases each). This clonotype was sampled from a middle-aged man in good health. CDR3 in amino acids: CASSYSRQGAWETQYF. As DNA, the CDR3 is TGTGCCAGCAGTTACTCGAGGCAGGGAGCGTGGGAGACCCAGTACTTC.